The clone carrying this T cell receptor (beta chain) was observed once. The method was immunoSEQ multiplex PCR; TCRdb's version includes in-frame clones alone and lacks a portion of them. The sample carries 50,000 to 55,000 clones, around 87% recorded once. The V gene end was trimmed by 4 bases and the J gene end by 8 bases; junction bases not matched to a gene: 11. This CDR3 comprises 16 residues. The germline CDR1 and CDR2 sequences are SGHVS and FNYEAQ. This record comes from a study of blood T cell repertoires in COVID-19. Sequenced input: peripheral blood. The TCR was taken from a man in his fifties with active COVID-19. The rearrangement uses TRBV7-6 and TRBJ2-1; TRBD2 aligns across 10 bases. The CDR3 region has the DNA TGTGCCAGCAGCTCTCCGCTAGCGGGAGTGGTCGATGAGCAGTTCTTC. Translation: CASSSPLAGVVDEQFF.